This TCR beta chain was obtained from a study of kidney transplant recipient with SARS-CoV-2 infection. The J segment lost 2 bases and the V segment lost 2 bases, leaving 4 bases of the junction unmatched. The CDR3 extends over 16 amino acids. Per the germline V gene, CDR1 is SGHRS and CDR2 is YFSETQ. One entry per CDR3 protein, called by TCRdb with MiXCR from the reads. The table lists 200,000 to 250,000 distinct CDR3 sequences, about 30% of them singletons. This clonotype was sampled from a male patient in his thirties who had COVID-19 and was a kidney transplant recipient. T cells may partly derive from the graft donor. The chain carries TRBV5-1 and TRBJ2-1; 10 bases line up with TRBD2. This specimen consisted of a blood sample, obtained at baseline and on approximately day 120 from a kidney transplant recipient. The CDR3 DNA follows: TGCGCCAGCAGCTTCTCTAGCGGGGGTACCTACAATGAGCAGTTCTTC. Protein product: CASSFSSGGTYNEQFF.